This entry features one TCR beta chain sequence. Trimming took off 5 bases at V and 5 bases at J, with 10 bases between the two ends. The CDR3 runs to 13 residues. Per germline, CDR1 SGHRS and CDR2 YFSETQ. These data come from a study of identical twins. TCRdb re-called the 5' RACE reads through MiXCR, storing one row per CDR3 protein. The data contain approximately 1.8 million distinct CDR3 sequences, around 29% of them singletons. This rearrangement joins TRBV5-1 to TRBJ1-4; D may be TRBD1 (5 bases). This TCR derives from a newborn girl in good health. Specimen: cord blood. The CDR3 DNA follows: TGCGCCAGCAGAGCAGGGATAAATGAAAAACTGTTTTTT. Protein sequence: CASRAGINEKLFF. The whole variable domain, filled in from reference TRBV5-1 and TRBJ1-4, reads KAGVTQTPRYLIKTRGQQVTLSCSPISGHRSVSWYQQTPGQGLQFLFEYFSETQRNKGNFPGRFSGRQFSNSRSEMNVSTLELGDSALYLCASRAGINEKLFFGSGTQLSVL.